This TCR beta chain is from a study of PD-1 blockade in mismatch repair-deficient tumors. This CDR3 has 15 amino acids. The germline CDR1 and CDR2 sequences are PRHDT and FYEKMQ (reference sequence). V shed 3 bases, J shed 3 bases, and the junction held 3 bases outside the gene matches. Measured with immunoSEQ multiplex PCR; TCRdb has only the in-frame clones, and not every one. The sample consists of tens of thousands of clones, about 85% of them appearing once. The sequence came from an adult with mismatch repair-deficient cancer. The specimen was peripheral blood, collected roughly 19 weeks after starting pembrolizumab. J is TRBJ2-3 and V is TRBV13, with 10 positions matching TRBD2. The CDR3 protein is CASSFVAGGTDTQYF. The CDR3 nucleotides read TGTGCCAGCAGCTTTGTAGCGGGAGGTACAGATACGCAGTATTTT. The full variable domain, in which reference TRBV13 and TRBJ2-3 provide the parts outside the CDR3, is AAGVIQSPRHLIKEKRETATLKCYPIPRHDTVYWYQQGPGQDPQFLISFYEKMQSDKGSIPDRFSAQQFSDYHSELNMSSLELGDSALYFCASSFVAGGTDTQYFGPGTRLTVL.